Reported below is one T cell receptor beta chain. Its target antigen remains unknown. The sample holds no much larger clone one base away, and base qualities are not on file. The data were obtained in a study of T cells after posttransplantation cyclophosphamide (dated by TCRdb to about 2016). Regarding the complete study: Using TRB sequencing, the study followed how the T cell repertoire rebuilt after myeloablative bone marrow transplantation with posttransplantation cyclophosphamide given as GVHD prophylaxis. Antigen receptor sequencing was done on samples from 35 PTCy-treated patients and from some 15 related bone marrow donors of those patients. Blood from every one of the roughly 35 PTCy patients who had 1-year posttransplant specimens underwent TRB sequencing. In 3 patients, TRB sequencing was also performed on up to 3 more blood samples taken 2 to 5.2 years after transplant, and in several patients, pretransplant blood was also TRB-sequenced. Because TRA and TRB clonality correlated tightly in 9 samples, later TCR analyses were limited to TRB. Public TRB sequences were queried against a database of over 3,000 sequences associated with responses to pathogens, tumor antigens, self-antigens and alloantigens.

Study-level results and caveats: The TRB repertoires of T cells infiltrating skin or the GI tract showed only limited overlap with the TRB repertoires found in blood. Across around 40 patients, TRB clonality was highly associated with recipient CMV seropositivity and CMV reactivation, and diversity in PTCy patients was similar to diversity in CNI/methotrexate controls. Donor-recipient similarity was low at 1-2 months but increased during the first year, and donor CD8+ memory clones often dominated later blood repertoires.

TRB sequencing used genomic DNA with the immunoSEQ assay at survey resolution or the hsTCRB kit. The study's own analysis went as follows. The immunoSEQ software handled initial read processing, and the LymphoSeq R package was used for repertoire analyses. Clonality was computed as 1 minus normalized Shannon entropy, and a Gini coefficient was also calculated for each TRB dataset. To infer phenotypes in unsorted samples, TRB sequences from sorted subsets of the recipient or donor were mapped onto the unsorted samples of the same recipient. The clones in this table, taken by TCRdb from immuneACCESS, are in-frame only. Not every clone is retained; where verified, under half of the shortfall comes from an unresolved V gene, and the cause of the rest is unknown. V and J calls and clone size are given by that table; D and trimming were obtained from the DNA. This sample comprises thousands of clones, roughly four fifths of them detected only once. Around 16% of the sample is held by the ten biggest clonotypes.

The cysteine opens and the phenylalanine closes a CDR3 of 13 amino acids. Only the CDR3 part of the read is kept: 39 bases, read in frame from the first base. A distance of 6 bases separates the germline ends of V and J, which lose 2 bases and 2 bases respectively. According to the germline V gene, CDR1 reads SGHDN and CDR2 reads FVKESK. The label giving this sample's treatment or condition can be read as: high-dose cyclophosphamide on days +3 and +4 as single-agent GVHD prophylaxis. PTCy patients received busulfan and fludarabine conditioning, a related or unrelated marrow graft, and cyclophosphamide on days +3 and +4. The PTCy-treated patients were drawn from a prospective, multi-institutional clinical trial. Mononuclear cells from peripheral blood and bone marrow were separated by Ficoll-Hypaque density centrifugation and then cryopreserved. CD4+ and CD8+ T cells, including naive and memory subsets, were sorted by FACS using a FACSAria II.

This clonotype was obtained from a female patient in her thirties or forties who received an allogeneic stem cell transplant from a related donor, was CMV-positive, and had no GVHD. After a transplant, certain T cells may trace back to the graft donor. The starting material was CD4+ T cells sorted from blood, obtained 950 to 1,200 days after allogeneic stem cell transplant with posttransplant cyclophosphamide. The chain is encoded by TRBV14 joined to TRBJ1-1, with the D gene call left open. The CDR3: CASSQQSNTEAFF. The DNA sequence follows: TGTGCCAGCAGCCAACAGTCAAACACTGAAGCTTTCTTT.